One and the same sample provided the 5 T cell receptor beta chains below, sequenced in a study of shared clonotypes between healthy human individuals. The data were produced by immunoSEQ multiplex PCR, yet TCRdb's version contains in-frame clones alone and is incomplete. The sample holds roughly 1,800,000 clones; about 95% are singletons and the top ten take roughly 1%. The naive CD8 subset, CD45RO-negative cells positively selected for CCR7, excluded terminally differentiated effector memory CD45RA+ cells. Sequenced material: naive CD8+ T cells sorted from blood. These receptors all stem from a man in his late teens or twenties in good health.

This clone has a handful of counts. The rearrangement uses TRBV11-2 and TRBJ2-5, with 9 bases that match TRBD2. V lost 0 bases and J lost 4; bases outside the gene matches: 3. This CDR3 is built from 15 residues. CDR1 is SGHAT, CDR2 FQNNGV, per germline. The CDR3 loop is CASSLELAGRETQYF. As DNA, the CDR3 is TGTGCCAGCAGCTTAGAGCTAGCGGGAAGAGAGACCCAGTACTTC.

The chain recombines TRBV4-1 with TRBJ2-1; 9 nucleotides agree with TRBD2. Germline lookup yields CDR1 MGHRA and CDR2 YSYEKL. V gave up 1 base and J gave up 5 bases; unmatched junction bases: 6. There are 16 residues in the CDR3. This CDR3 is CASSQGARLADNEQFF. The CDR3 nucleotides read TGCGCCAGCAGCCAAGGTGCGCGACTAGCGGACAATGAGCAGTTCTTC.

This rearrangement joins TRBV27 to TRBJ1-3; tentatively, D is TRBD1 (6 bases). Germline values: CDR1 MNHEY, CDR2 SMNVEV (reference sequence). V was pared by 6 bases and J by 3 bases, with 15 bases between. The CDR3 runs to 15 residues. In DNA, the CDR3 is TGTGCCAGCAGCTCGACAGGTATTCGTGGAAACACCATATATTTT. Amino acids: CASSSTGIRGNTIYF.

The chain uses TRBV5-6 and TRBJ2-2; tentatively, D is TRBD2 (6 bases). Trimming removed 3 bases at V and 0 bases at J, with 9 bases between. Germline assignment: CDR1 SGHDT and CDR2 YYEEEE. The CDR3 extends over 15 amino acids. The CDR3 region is CASSSGTSNTGELFF. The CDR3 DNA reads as TGTGCCAGCAGCTCCGGGACTTCGAACACCGGGGAGCTGTTTTTT.

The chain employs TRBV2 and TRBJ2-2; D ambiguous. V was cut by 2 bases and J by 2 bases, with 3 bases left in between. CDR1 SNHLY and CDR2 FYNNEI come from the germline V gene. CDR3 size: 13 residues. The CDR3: CASSEHNTGELFF. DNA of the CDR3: TGTGCCAGCAGTGAACACAACACCGGGGAGCTGTTTTTT.